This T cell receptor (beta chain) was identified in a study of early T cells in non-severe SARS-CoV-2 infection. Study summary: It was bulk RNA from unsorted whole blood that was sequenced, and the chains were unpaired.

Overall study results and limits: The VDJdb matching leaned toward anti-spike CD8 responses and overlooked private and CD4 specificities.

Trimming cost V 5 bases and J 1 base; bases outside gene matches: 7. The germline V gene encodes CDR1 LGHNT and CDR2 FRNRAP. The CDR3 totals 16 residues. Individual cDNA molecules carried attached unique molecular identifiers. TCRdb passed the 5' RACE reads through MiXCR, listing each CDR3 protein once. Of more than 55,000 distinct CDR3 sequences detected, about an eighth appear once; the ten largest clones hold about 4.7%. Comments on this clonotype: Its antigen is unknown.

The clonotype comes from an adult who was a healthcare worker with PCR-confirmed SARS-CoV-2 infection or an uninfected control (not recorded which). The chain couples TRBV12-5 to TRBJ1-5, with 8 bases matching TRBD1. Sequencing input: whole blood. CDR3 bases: TGTGCTAGTGGTGCAGGGGGCACGGGGAGCAATCAGCCCCAGCATTTT. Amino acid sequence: CASGAGGTGSNQPQHF.